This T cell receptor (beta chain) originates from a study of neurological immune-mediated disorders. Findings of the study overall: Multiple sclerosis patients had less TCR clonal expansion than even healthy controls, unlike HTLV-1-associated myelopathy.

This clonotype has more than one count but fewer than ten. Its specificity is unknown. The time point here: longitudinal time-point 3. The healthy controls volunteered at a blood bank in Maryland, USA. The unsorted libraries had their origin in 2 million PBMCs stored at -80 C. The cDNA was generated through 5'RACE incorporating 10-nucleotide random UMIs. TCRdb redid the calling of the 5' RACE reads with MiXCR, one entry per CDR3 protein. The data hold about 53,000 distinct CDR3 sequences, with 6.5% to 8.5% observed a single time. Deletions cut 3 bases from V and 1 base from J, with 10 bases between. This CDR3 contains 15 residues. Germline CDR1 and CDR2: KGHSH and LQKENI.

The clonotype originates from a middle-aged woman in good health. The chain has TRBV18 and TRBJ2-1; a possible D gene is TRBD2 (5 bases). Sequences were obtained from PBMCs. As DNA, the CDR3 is TGTGCCAGCTCACCGGGAGAGGGTTCCTACAATGAGCAGTTCTTC. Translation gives CASSPGEGSYNEQFF.